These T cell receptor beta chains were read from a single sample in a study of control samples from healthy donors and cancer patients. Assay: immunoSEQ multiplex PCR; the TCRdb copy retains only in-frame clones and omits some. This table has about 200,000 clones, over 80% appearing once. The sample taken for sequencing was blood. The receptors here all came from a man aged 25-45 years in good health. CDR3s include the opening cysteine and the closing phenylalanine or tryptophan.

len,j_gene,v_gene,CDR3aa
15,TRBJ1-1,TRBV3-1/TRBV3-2,CASSQVSSGNREAFF
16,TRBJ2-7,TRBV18,CASSPTAGTQTYEQYF
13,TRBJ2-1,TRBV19,CASSKTSLDEQFF
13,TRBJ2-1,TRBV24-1,CATSDPVIGLEFF
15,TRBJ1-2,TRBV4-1,CASSQDHRGNYGYTF
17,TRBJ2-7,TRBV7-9,CASSPGQGGLKIYEQYF
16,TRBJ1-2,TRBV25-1,CASSDLLRGPDYGYTF
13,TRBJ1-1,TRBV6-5,CASRRTANTEAFF
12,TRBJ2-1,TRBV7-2,CASSRTRNEQFF
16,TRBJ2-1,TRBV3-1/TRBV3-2,CASSQGNGQTVFEQFF
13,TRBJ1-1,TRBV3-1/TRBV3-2,CASSSMGGTEAFF
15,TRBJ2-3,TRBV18,CASSSTGGVAHTQYF
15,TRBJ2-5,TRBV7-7,CASSQTGTGQETQYF
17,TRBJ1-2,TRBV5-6,CASSLIFWGEKGHGYTF
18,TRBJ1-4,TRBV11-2,CASSPLNRGRLANEKLFF
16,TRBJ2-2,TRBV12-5,CASGSPSGTTTGELFF